In its sample, the clone carrying this TCR beta chain was seen many times. Its antigen is not known. Cyclophosphamide on days +3 and +4 followed busulfan-fludarabine conditioning and a marrow graft. The method was immunoSEQ multiplex PCR; TCRdb's version includes in-frame clones alone and lacks a portion of them. This set yields about 7,200 clones and no singletons; the top ten hold approximately 6%. These data originate in a study of T cells after posttransplantation cyclophosphamide. Regarding the study as a whole: Donor CD8+ memory clones often dominated recipient blood repertoires at later times. Tissue-infiltrating T cells from skin or gut overlapped little with blood T cells. Recipient CMV seropositivity and CMV reactivation strongly tracked TRB clonality.

The V segment lost 3 bases and the J segment 7 bases; nucleotides outside the gene matches: 6. In germline, CDR1 is GTSNPN, CDR2 SVGIG (reference sequence). CDR3 length: 15 amino acids. The chain links TRBV30 to TRBJ2-1; 13 bases align to TRBD2. Sequenced here: PBMCs, sampled after allogeneic stem cell transplant with posttransplant cyclophosphamide. The TCR sequence derives from a female patient aged 50-65 years who received an allogeneic stem cell transplant from an unrelated donor, was CMV-positive, and had acute GVHD only. Some T cells may originate from the graft donor. The CDR3 loop is CAWRGRLAGGNEQFF. CDR3 bases: TGTGCCTGGAGGGGAAGACTAGCGGGGGGAAATGAGCAGTTCTTC. The full variable domain, completed using reference TRBV30 and TRBJ2-1, is SQTIHQWPATLVQPVGSPLSLECTVEGTSNPNLYWYRQAAGRGLQLLFYSVGIGQISSEVPQNLSASRPQDRQFILSSKKLLLSDSGFYLCAWRGRLAGGNEQFFGPGTRLTVL.